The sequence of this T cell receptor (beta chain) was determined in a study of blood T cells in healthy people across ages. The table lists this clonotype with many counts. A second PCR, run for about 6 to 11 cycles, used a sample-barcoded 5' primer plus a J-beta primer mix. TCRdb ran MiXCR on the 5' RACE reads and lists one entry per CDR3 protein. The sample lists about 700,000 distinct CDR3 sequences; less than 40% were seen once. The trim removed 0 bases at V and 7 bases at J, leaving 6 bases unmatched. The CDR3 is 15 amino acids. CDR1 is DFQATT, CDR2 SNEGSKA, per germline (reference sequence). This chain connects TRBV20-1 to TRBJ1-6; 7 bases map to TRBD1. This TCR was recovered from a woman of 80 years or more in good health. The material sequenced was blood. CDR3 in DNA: TGCAGTGCTAGAGAGTATCCAGGGGGAAATTCACCCCTCCACTTT. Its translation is CSAREYPGGNSPLHF.